Following are 7 T cell receptor beta chains from one sample sequenced in a study of human T cells and chemical hapten exposure. Described time point: patch test 1, 2 weeks after DPC sensitization. Treatment indicated: therapeutic diphenylcyclopropenone sensitization with weekly scalp DPC. MiXCR was run by TCRdb on the RACE reads, yielding one entry per CDR3 protein. The sample holds fewer than 500,000 distinct CDR3 sequences, around 5% seen once. The sequencing here drew on whole blood, taken in connection with sensitization to the hapten diphenylcyclopropenone (DPC). The receptors were sampled from a woman aged 50 to 65 with alopecia areata. Some clones in this sample may be carry-over from other donors' samples.

This clonotype was seen many times. The chain is built from TRBV13 and TRBJ2-1, with 7 bases that match TRBD2. The CDR3 covers 14 residues. Germline-derived CDR1 and CDR2 are PRHDT and FYEKMQ (reference sequence). V was clipped by 4 bases and J by 2 bases; unmatched bases: 2. The CDR3 is CASSSGRPYNEQFF. In DNA, the CDR3 is TGTGCCAGCAGCTCCGGGAGGCCCTACAATGAGCAGTTCTTC.

This clonotype was recorded many times. The chain is built from TRBV2 and TRBJ2-1; TRBD2 matches 14 bases. Germline CDR1 and CDR2: SNHLY and FYNNEI. The CDR3 is 15 amino acids. Germline trimming cut 6 bases from V and 9 bases from J; bases unmatched to any gene: 7. The CDR3 nucleotides are TGTGCCAGCAGGGGGACTAGCGGGAGTAGCAGTGAGCAGTTCTTC. Amino acid sequence: CASRGTSGSSSEQFF.

This clonotype was seen only a few times. The rearrangement uses TRBV7-9 and TRBJ2-1; D not certain. Germline CDR1 reads SEHNR; CDR2 reads FQNEAQ (reference sequence). V lost 2 bases, J lost 4 bases, and 12 bases lay in between. The CDR3 is 15 amino acids. The CDR3 coding sequence is TGTGCCAGCAGCTTACAGGTGACAAGTTACAATGAGCAGTTCTTC. Amino acid sequence: CASSLQVTSYNEQFF.

This clonotype was picked up a small number of times. The rearrangement joins TRBV5-4 to TRBJ1-4; D unclear. V lost 2 bases to trimming and J lost 8 bases, with 13 bases between them. CDR3 size: 14 residues. Germline CDR1 and CDR2: SGHNT and YYREEE (reference sequence). CDR3 nucleotides: TGTGCCAGCAGCTTAGAAGGGTTAGAGGAAAAACTGTTTTTT. Its translation is CASSLEGLEEKLFF.

The table lists this clonotype with a few counts. V is TRBV20-1 and J is TRBJ2-3; D might be TRBD1 (6 bases). The CDR3 extends over 14 amino acids. Per germline, CDR1 DFQATT and CDR2 SNEGSKA (reference sequence). V was pared by 7 bases and J by 2 bases, with 16 bases between. In DNA, the CDR3 is TGCAGTGGGAAGAGCTCAGGGGTCACAGATACGCAGTATTTT. As protein: CSGKSSGVTDTQYF.

As DNA, the CDR3 is TGCGCCAGCAGCCAAGTATCTTCAGGGTTCAGAGAAGCTTTCTTT. Encoded protein: CASSQVSSGFREAFF. The rearrangement links TRBV4-1 to TRBJ1-1; TRBD1 might be the D (5 bases). CDR1 and CDR2 (germline): MGHRA, YSYEKL. V dropped 1 base and J dropped 8 bases, with 17 bases sitting between them. The CDR3 runs to 15 residues.

This clonotype showed up many times. The J gene is TRBJ1-2, the V gene TRBV13; D perhaps matches TRBD1 (6 bases). The CDR3 is 14 amino acids. Germline assignment: CDR1 PRHDT and CDR2 FYEKMQ (reference sequence). Trimming removed 5 bases from V and 6 bases from J, with 16 bases in between. CDR3 sequence: CASSTRTDTDGYTF. In DNA, the CDR3 is TGTGCCAGCAGCACTAGGACAGATACGGATGGCTACACCTTC.